What follows are 30 T cell receptor beta chains derived from one specimen sequenced in a study of blood T cells in healthy people across ages. Through a sample-barcoded 5' primer and a J-beta primer mix, a second PCR was run for roughly 7 to 12 cycles. TCRdb called the 5' RACE reads again in MiXCR, with one record for every CDR3 protein. The repertoire holds a few hundred thousand distinct CDR3 sequences, with 25% to 30% as singletons. The sequencing input was blood. All receptors derive from a woman aged 70-85 years in good health.

This clonotype has just a few counts. The chain couples TRBV13 to TRBJ2-5, with D possibly being TRBD2 (6 bases). Trimming left V 2 bases short and J 3 bases short, with 16 bases between. The CDR3 is made up of 16 amino acids. Germline V gives CDR1 PRHDT, CDR2 FYEKMQ (reference sequence). The CDR3 nucleotides read TGTGCCAGCAGCTTACTTAAAACCGGGACTGAAGAGACCCAGTACTTC. Translating it yields CASSLLKTGTEETQYF. Full variable domain (rest looked up from reference TRBV13 and TRBJ2-5): AAGVIQSPRHLIKEKRETATLKCYPIPRHDTVYWYQQGPGQDPQFLISFYEKMQSDKGSIPDRFSAQQFSDYHSELNMSSLELGDSALYFCASSLLKTGTEETQYFGPGTRLLVL.

This clonotype was seen a few times. The chain uses TRBV6-5 and TRBJ2-5, with 9 bases matching TRBD1. Germline CDR1 and CDR2: MNHEY and SVGAGI. The CDR3 consists of 17 residues. V gave up 2 bases and J gave up 3 bases; unmatched junction bases: 10. This chain's CDR3 is CASSYGTGTKIKETQYF. The CDR3 nucleotides are TGTGCCAGCAGTTACGGGACAGGGACAAAAATTAAAGAGACCCAGTACTTC.

The chain recombines TRBV12-3 or TRBV12-4 with TRBJ2-3; TRBD2 is a possible D gene (5 bases). This CDR3 has 14 amino acids. Trimming cost V 4 bases and J 6 bases, with 14 bases left between them. As DNA, the CDR3 is TGTGCCAGCAGTTCAGAACTAGTGACCGATACGCAGTATTTT. Residues: CASSSELVTDTQYF.

This sequence joins TRBV30 and TRBJ1-1; TRBD1 might be the D (6 bases). Trimming removed 0 bases from V and 4 bases from J, with 12 bases in between. Per the germline V gene, CDR1 is GTSNPN and CDR2 is SVGIG (reference sequence). This CDR3 spans 14 amino acids. The CDR3 DNA reads as TGTGCCTGGAGTGTACGGGGACACTCCACTGAAGCTTTCTTT. Encoded protein: CAWSVRGHSTEAFF.

This clonotype was detected a few times. The chain combines TRBV5-6 with TRBJ1-2; D gene ambiguous. The CDR3 is 12 amino acids. Trimming removed 3 bases at V and 3 bases at J, with 6 bases between. The germline V gene encodes CDR1 SGHDT and CDR2 YYEEEE. The CDR3 spells CASSWVDYGYTF. The CDR3 DNA reads TGTGCCAGCAGCTGGGTTGACTATGGCTACACCTTC.

This clonotype showed up just a few times. J is TRBJ1-4 and V is TRBV20-1, with 8 bases fitting TRBD1. CDR3 length equals 16 residues. V lost 6 bases and J lost 4; bases outside the gene matches: 13. Germline values: CDR1 DFQATT, CDR2 SNEGSKA (reference sequence). Here the CDR3 reads CSATPPTGAINEKLFF. CDR3 DNA: TGCAGTGCAACCCCCCCGACAGGGGCGATTAATGAAAAACTGTTTTTT.

The rearrangement joins TRBV4-2 to TRBJ1-1, with no clear D. This CDR3 is built from 16 residues. The germline CDR1 and CDR2 sequences are LGHNA and YNFKEQ. Trimming left V 0 bases short and J 5 bases short, with 16 bases between. In DNA form, the CDR3 reads TGTGCCAGCAGCCAAGACAATGGCGGCGTTAGGACTGAAGCTTTCTTT. Encoded protein: CASSQDNGGVRTEAFF.

The table lists this clonotype with a few counts. CDR3 loop: CASSFSNGETQYF. CDR3 bases: TGTGCCAGCAGCTTTTCTAACGGGGAGACCCAGTACTTC. This chain connects TRBV7-2 to TRBJ2-5; D remains unclear. Between the trimmed V and J ends, which lost 3 bases and 5 bases, there was a span of 10 bases. The CDR3 has 13 amino acids. Germline CDR1 reads SGHTA; CDR2 reads FQGNSA.

This clonotype occurred a few times. The V and J genes are TRBV29-1 and TRBJ2-5; D gene uncertain. V was trimmed by 0 bases and J by 4 bases, leaving 9 bases between them. This CDR3 comprises 13 residues. Germline V CDR1 and CDR2: SQVTM, ANQGSEA. CDR3 DNA: TGCAGCGTTGAAGACAGTTTAGCAGAGACCCAGTACTTC. This sequence encodes CSVEDSLAETQYF.

This chain connects TRBV5-1 to TRBJ2-6; the D call may be TRBD1 or TRBD2 (5 bases each). CDR1 is SGHRS and CDR2 is YFSETQ in the germline V gene. V was clipped by 4 bases and J by 2 bases, with 7 bases between them. This CDR3 is built from 14 residues. The chain's CDR3 is CASSRDAGANVLTF. The CDR3 DNA reads TGCGCCAGCAGCAGGGACGCTGGGGCCAACGTCCTGACTTTC.

The chain is built from TRBV5-1 and TRBJ1-1, with D possibly matching TRBD1 (5 bases). This CDR3 is 17 amino acids long. Trimming pared 2 bases from V and 0 bases from J, leaving 17 bases between. Per the germline V gene, CDR1 is SGHRS and CDR2 is YFSETQ. CDR3 residues: CASSFGAGGNLNTEAFF. The CDR3 nucleotides are TGCGCCAGCAGCTTTGGAGCGGGGGGGAATCTGAACACTGAAGCTTTCTTT.

In this sample, this clonotype turned up a few times. The V and J genes are TRBV30 and TRBJ2-5; D might be TRBD2 (5 bases). Matching the DNA end better, TRBJ2-7 makes the J call doubtful. CDR3 length: 11 amino acids. Germline V lookup: CDR1 GTSNPN, CDR2 SVGIG (reference sequence). CDR3 sequence: CAWSRGYEQYF. The CDR3 bases are TGTGCCTGGAGTCGGGGCTACGAGCAGTACTTC.

This clonotype was counted only a few times. The chain has TRBV9 and TRBJ2-1; D perhaps matches TRBD1 (6 bases). Germline CDR1 SGDLS, CDR2 YYNGEE. The CDR3 has 15 amino acids. V was clipped by 0 bases and J by 2 bases, with 9 bases between them. CDR3 bases: TGTGCCAGCAGCGTAGGAGGGGGTACCTACAATGAGCAGTTCTTC. Amino acids: CASSVGGGTYNEQFF.

This chain uses TRBV29-1 with TRBJ2-2; D uncertain. With 3 bases removed from V and 6 bases from J, the gap between germline ends came to 5 bases. CDR3 length: 11 residues. The germline gives CDR1 SQVTM, CDR2 ANQGSEA. The CDR3 DNA reads as TGCAGCGTTGAGTTGGCCGGGGAGCTGTTTTTT. Translating gives CSVELAGELFF.

This clonotype appeared a few times. This chain links TRBV6-1 with TRBJ2-5, with 8 positions matching TRBD2. The J call may be wrong; the DNA end is better matched by TRBJ2-1. The germline V gene has CDR1 MNHNS and CDR2 SASEGT. The length of the CDR3 is 16 residues. The CDR3 nucleotides are TGTGCCAGCAGTGGTGGGGACGCCCGGGGGGGAAATGAGCAGTTCTTC. Its translation: CASSGGDARGGNEQFF.

V and J are TRBV11-1 and TRBJ1-2, with D uncertain. Germline V lookup: CDR1 SGHAT, CDR2 FQDESV (reference sequence). The CDR3 sequence is 13 residues long. Trimming took off 7 bases at V and 10 bases at J, with 19 bases between the two ends. The CDR3: CASTTGPRLDYTF. CDR3 DNA: TGTGCCAGCACGACCGGGCCGCGTCTGGACTACACCTTC.

This clonotype was picked up many times. Written as DNA, the CDR3 is TGCAGCCTTGGTTCCAATGAGCAGTTCTTC. Its protein is CSLGSNEQFF. The chain has TRBV29-1 and TRBJ2-1; no reliable D call. Germline CDR1 reads SQVTM; CDR2 reads ANQGSEA. CDR3 length: 10 amino acids. Trimming stripped 8 bases from V and 6 bases from J, with 8 bases between.

This clonotype was detected a few times. This chain links TRBV7-2 with TRBJ2-3, with D perhaps given as TRBD1 or TRBD2 (5 bases each). Trimming cost V 4 bases and J 2 bases, with 16 bases left between them. Germline assignment: CDR1 SGHTA and CDR2 FQGNSA. This CDR3 has 16 amino acids. CDR3 residues: CASSYGAQYYTDTQYF. The CDR3 bases are TGTGCCAGCAGCTACGGGGCACAATACTACACAGATACGCAGTATTTT.

This clonotype was detected only a few times. V is TRBV19 and J is TRBJ1-5; unclear D gene. The V gene lost 4 bases and the J gene lost 7 bases, with 5 bases spanning the gap. Germline lookup yields CDR1 LNHDA and CDR2 SQIVND (reference sequence). The CDR3 totals 11 residues. The CDR3 sequence is CASSSSQPQHF. CDR3 in DNA: TGTGCCAGTAGTAGTAGCCAGCCCCAGCATTTT.

This clonotype was detected only a few times. The chain employs TRBV7-6 and TRBJ1-5, with 7 bases matching TRBD1. This CDR3 comprises 15 residues. V lost 5 bases to trimming and J lost 1 base; unmatched junction nucleotides: 5. The germline gives CDR1 SGHVS, CDR2 FNYEAQ. CDR3 loop: CASSAGGGSNQPQHF. In DNA form, the CDR3 reads TGTGCCAGCAGCGCAGGGGGTGGAAGCAATCAGCCCCAGCATTTT.

This clonotype was found a few times. The gene calls are TRBV7-2 and TRBJ2-5; weak D call: TRBD2 (6 bases). Germline V gene lookup returns CDR1 SGHTA and CDR2 FQGNSA. CDR3 size: 13 residues. The V end lost 5 bases, the J end lost 7 bases, and 14 bases lay between the germline ends. CDR3 bases: TGTGCCAGCAGCGTGGGACTCGGTGGGACCCAGTACTTC. This translates into CASSVGLGGTQYF.

The chain joins TRBV6-1 to TRBJ1-4; 7 bases match TRBD1. V dropped 3 bases and J dropped 3; count of bases not matched to a gene: 4. The CDR3 length is 15 residues. Germline V gene lookup returns CDR1 MNHNS and CDR2 SASEGT. CDR3 in DNA: TGTGCCAGCAGTGACAGGGGGTCGGCTAATGAAAAACTGTTTTTT. Translation: CASSDRGSANEKLFF.

The chain couples TRBV2 to TRBJ2-5; D possibly corresponds to TRBD2 (5 bases). V lost 1 base and J lost 2, with 8 bases in between. Germline V gene data show CDR1 as SNHLY and CDR2 as FYNNEI. This CDR3 has 14 amino acids. Written as DNA, the CDR3 is TGTGCCAGCAGTGAAGACGCGGGTCAAGAGACCCAGTACTTC. It is translated as CASSEDAGQETQYF.

The gene calls are TRBV7-2 and TRBJ2-3, with D uncertain. The ends were cut back, 6 bases at V and 4 bases at J, with 11 bases in the middle. Germline V CDR1 and CDR2: SGHTA, FQGNSA. The CDR3 length is 13 residues. This CDR3 is CASRPLVADTQYF. CDR3 coding DNA: TGTGCCAGCAGACCCCTGGTCGCAGATACGCAGTATTTT.

The chain couples TRBV7-3 to TRBJ1-3, with a possible D match to TRBD1 (5 bases). The germline CDR1 and CDR2 sequences are SGHTA and FQGTGA. The CDR3 spans 15 residues. Trimming removed 5 bases at V and 3 bases at J, with 14 bases between. The CDR3 nucleotides are TGTGCCAGCAGCGCCACCAGGGCTAATGGAAACACCATATATTTT. It translates to CASSATRANGNTIYF. The full variable domain, in which reference TRBV7-3 and TRBJ1-3 provide the parts outside the CDR3, is GAGVSQTPSNKVTEKGKYVELRCDPISGHTALYWYRQSLGQGPEFLIYFQGTGAADDSGLPNDRFFAVRPEGSVSTLKIQRTERGDSAVYLCASSATRANGNTIYFGEGSWLTVV.

The V call is TRBV4-1, the J call TRBJ2-1; 8 bases align to TRBD1. V trimming: 3 bases; J trimming: 10 bases; junction bases outside the gene matches: 11. This CDR3 region has 15 residues. Germline values: CDR1 MGHRA, CDR2 YSYEKL. CDR3 amino acids: CASSHGATGVQEQFF. As DNA, the CDR3 is TGCGCCAGCAGCCATGGCGCGACAGGGGTGCAAGAGCAGTTCTTC.

The sample holds a few counts of this clonotype. This chain joins TRBV6-2 or TRBV6-3 and TRBJ1-5, with D tentatively TRBD1 (5 bases). Trimming removed 7 bases from V and 3 bases from J, with 10 bases in between. The germline gives CDR1 MNHEY, CDR2 SVGEGT. CDR3 length: 13 residues. The CDR3 is CASTDRYNQPQHF. The CDR3 DNA sequence: TGTGCCAGCACCGACAGATACAATCAGCCCCAGCATTTT.

This clonotype has a handful of counts. The rearrangement joins TRBV5-1 to TRBJ1-4; D is perhaps TRBD1 (6 bases). Per germline, CDR1 SGHRS and CDR2 YFSETQ. The germline V and J ends were trimmed by 4 bases and 3 bases, with 13 bases remaining between them. This CDR3 comprises 15 residues. The CDR3 DNA reads as TGCGCCAGCAGCGACCCACAGGGAGCTAATGAAAAACTGTTTTTT. Its protein is CASSDPQGANEKLFF.

This clonotype occurred a few times. The rearrangement uses TRBV12-3 or TRBV12-4 and TRBJ2-7; 7 positions agree with TRBD1. The CDR3 contains 14 residues. Trimming at V came to 2 bases and at J to 6 bases, leaving 7 bases not matched to a gene. The CDR3 is CASSLTGERGEQYF. The DNA of the CDR3 is TGTGCCAGCAGTTTAACAGGGGAAAGGGGCGAGCAGTACTTC.

This clonotype was found a few times. Here the CDR3 DNA reads TGTGCCAGCAGTGAATCCCCCCGGGCGGAGACCCAGTACTTC. It codes for CASSESPRAETQYF. The V call is TRBV25-1, the J call TRBJ2-5; D remains ambiguous. Between the trimmed V and J ends, which lost 1 base and 5 bases, there was a span of 11 bases. This CDR3 has 14 amino acids. Germline values: CDR1 MGHDK, CDR2 SYGVNS.